The clone carrying this T cell receptor beta chain has a count of ten or more. The antigen is undetermined. CDR1 SNHLY and CDR2 FYNNEI come from the germline V gene. V was cut by 7 bases and J by 2 bases, with 9 bases left in between. The CDR3 is 13 residues long. The data were obtained in a study of T cells in Graves' hyperthyroidism and ophthalmopathy. Broader study findings: Classification by a 13 V-J model distinguished ophthalmopathy from stable hyperthyroidism.

Amplified TCR beta CDR3 regions came from RNA transcripts. Carried out on the TCR CDR3, a first-round RT-PCR used the HTBI primer set. In TCRdb, the multiplex PCR reads were re-called with MiXCR into one record per CDR3 protein. The data contain about 590,000 distinct CDR3 sequences, more than 15% of them singletons. Graves' hyperthyroidism without ophthalmopathy progression within 18 months was termed stable. About 10 ml fresh peripheral blood yielded the PBMCs. This sequence joins TRBV2 and TRBJ2-4; D unclear. The receptor's source is a woman aged 25 to 45 with Graves' hyperthyroidism. Sequenced sample: blood. As DNA, the CDR3 is TGTGCCAGCAAACTACCTCCCAAAAACATTCAGTACTTC. Protein: CASKLPPKNIQYF. Based on the CDR3 plus reference TRBV2 and TRBJ2-4, the full variable domain is EPEVTQTPSHQVTQMGQEVILRCVPISNHLYFYWYRQILGQKVEFLVSFYNNEISEKSEIFDDQFSVERPDGSNFTLKIRSTKLEDSAMYFCASKLPPKNIQYFGAGTRLSVL.